This T cell receptor (beta chain) was obtained from a study of human T cells and chemical hapten exposure. Study context: Patch tests of 0.01% DPC on the upper back were read at 6 days.

Noted time point: pre-sensitization, week 0. Documented treatment: therapeutic diphenylcyclopropenone sensitization with weekly scalp DPC. Researchers extracted total RNA from unfractionated whole blood. TCRdb independently ran MiXCR on the RACE reads; one entry per CDR3 protein. Among tens of thousands of distinct CDR3 sequences listed, more than 9% were seen once. V was pared by 4 bases and J by 9 bases, with 11 bases of the junction left unmatched. The CDR3 contains 14 residues. Germline loops: CDR1 LGHNA, CDR2 YSLEER. This clonotype was counted at least ten times. This sequence was found in a woman aged 25 to 39 with alopecia areata. Some clones in this sample may be carry-over from other donors' samples. Here the sequenced sample was whole blood, taken in connection with sensitization to the hapten diphenylcyclopropenone (DPC). The chain has TRBV4-3 and TRBJ2-7, with TRBD1 matching over 8 bases. Here the CDR3 DNA reads TGCGCCAGCAGCCCCAGAGGACAGGGAGATGTGCAGTACTTC. It codes for CASSPRGQGDVQYF.